The rows below give T cell receptor beta chains drawn from one sample of a study of naive and memory T cell subsets. TCRdb independently ran MiXCR on the UMI-ligation and nested PCR reads; one entry per CDR3 protein. Among around 93,000 distinct CDR3 sequences, around 11% were seen once, and the ten largest hold just over 0.13%. Sequencing was carried out using naive CD4+ T cells from blood. These receptors were collected from a human donor in good health. Each CDR3 is given with its conserved first and last residue. The D gene is left open where the match is weak. The listing skips clone size in some rows; elsewhere it reads once, few, many or a size class.

>.|TRBJ2-1|15|TRBD2|TRBV5-1
CASSQTSGRAGEQFF
TGCGCCAGCAGCCAAACTAGCGGGAGGGCCGGGGAGCAGTTCTTC
>many|TRBJ2-7|14|TRBD1|TRBV29-1
CSVYHGTGGVEQYF
TGCAGCGTCTACCACGGGACAGGGGGAGTCGAGCAGTACTTC
>many|TRBJ2-3|16|TRBD2|TRBV11-2
CASTWTSGGRTDTQYF
TGTGCCAGCACCTGGACTAGCGGGGGCCGCACAGATACGCAGTATTTT
>.|TRBJ1-2|14|.|TRBV28
CASRRRDTPYGYTF
TGTGCCAGCAGGCGAAGGGACACCCCGTATGGCTACACCTTC
>few|TRBJ2-6|17|.|TRBV7-2
CASSFNPQGLGANVLTF
TGTGCCAGCAGCTTCAACCCACAGGGTCTGGGGGCCAACGTCCTGACTTTC
>.|TRBJ2-7|14|TRBD1|TRBV5-4
CASSFRGSLGEQYF
TGTGCCAGCAGCTTCAGGGGGTCGCTCGGCGAGCAGTACTTC
>many|TRBJ1-1|13|.|TRBV27
CASSLRAGPEAFF
TGTGCCAGCAGTTTAAGGGCAGGCCCTGAAGCTTTCTTT
>many|TRBJ2-1|15|.|TRBV4-2
CASSQTGILDNEQFF
TGTGCCAGCAGCCAAACAGGGATTCTCGACAATGAGCAGTTCTTC
>.|TRBJ1-6|14|.|TRBV27
CASSPTPGVSPLHF
TGTGCCAGCAGTCCAACCCCCGGCGTTTCACCCCTCCACTTT
>.|TRBJ2-7|12|TRBD1|TRBV28
CASSTGGHEQYF
TGTGCCAGCAGCACAGGGGGCCACGAGCAGTACTTC
>.|TRBJ2-5|14|TRBD2|TRBV7-2
CASRIAGGQETQYF
TGTGCCAGCAGGATAGCGGGAGGGCAAGAGACCCAGTACTTC
>many|TRBJ2-1|18|TRBD2|TRBV4-2
CASSQFGLAGVGRDEQFF
TGTGCCAGCAGCCAATTCGGGCTAGCGGGAGTAGGGAGGGATGAGCAGTTCTTC
>.|TRBJ2-2|15|.|TRBV14
CASSQAQLNTGELFF
TGTGCCAGCAGCCAAGCACAGCTGAACACCGGGGAGCTGTTTTTT
>many|TRBJ2-5|18|.|TRBV12-3/TRBV12-4
CASSLAGRGRDSKETQYF
TGTGCCAGCAGCCTAGCCGGGCGCGGCCGGGACTCTAAAGAGACCCAGTACTTC
>few|TRBJ2-1|15|.|TRBV12-3/TRBV12-4
CASSFQGVLGNEQFF
TGTGCCAGCAGTTTTCAAGGGGTCCTAGGGAATGAGCAGTTCTTC
>.|TRBJ2-3|15|.|TRBV14
CASSQGGGSTDTQYF
TGTGCCAGCAGCCAAGGGGGCGGAAGCACAGATACGCAGTATTTT
>few|TRBJ1-4|13|.|TRBV29-1
CSVKVTTNEKLFF
TGCAGCGTCAAGGTTACAACTAATGAAAAACTGTTTTTT
>many|TRBJ2-3|14|.|TRBV2
CASSATGGADTQYF
TGTGCCAGCAGTGCAACGGGTGGGGCAGATACGCAGTATTTT
>few|TRBJ1-1|15|.|TRBV7-2
CASSFGGGMNTEAFF
TGTGCCAGCAGTTTTGGGGGCGGAATGAACACTGAAGCTTTCTTT
>.|TRBJ1-1|15|.|TRBV6-1
CASSHTLLLNTEAFF
TGTGCCAGCAGTCACACTCTACTATTGAACACTGAAGCTTTCTTT
>many|TRBJ1-1|17|.|TRBV27
CASSLARILVRGTEAFF
TGTGCCAGCAGTTTGGCCCGCATCCTCGTTCGGGGCACTGAAGCTTTCTTT
>.|TRBJ2-6|15|.|TRBV29-1
CSVSKGASGANVLTF
TGCAGCGTCAGCAAAGGGGCGTCTGGGGCCAACGTCCTGACTTTC
>few|TRBJ2-1|22|TRBD2|TRBV12-3/TRBV12-4
CASSFQPKLAGGPLSSYNEQFF
TGTGCCAGCAGTTTCCAACCCAAACTAGCGGGGGGTCCCTTAAGCTCCTACAATGAGCAGTTCTTC
>.|TRBJ2-1|18|.|TRBV7-6
CASSLEVGLNSAYNEQFF
TGTGCCAGCAGCTTAGAAGTAGGACTCAATTCGGCCTACAATGAGCAGTTCTTC
>.|TRBJ2-7|15|.|TRBV5-1
CASSLETFLSPGRYF
TGCGCCAGCAGCTTGGAGACATTCTTATCCCCCGGACGGTACTTC
>few|TRBJ2-4|17|.|TRBV2
CASTRDRIILAKNIQYF
TGTGCCAGCACGAGAGACCGGATTATTCTAGCCAAAAACATTCAGTACTTC
>many|TRBJ2-6|15|.|TRBV6-2/TRBV6-3
CASSLTSTGANVLTF
TGTGCCAGCAGCCTAACTTCCACCGGGGCCAACGTCCTGACTTTC
>.|TRBJ2-1|15|TRBD2|TRBV2
CASSQKRELYNEQFF
TGTGCCAGCAGTCAAAAGCGGGAGCTCTACAATGAGCAGTTCTTC
>.|TRBJ2-2|16|.|TRBV18
CASSPLAGRPSGELFF
TGTGCCAGCTCACCGTTGGCGGGGCGCCCGTCCGGGGAGCTGTTTTTT
>few|TRBJ1-1|11|.|TRBV6-5
CASGQTTEAFF
TGTGCCAGCGGACAGACGACTGAAGCTTTCTTT
>once|TRBJ2-5|16|TRBD2|TRBV7-2
CASSSKGGGHVETQYF
TGTGCCAGCAGCTCCAAAGGCGGGGGGCATGTGGAGACCCAGTACTTC
>few|TRBJ1-4|16|.|TRBV7-7
CASSPVSRAVTEKLFF
TGTGCTAGCAGCCCCGTTTCGCGGGCGGTAACGGAAAAACTGTTTTTT
>.|TRBJ2-7|15|TRBD1|TRBV12-3/TRBV12-4
CASSRDRGRDYEQYF
TGTGCCAGCAGCCGAGACAGGGGGCGAGACTACGAGCAGTACTTC
>.|TRBJ2-1|14|TRBD2|TRBV2
CASSRLAANNEQFF
TGTGCCAGCAGTCGACTAGCGGCGAACAATGAGCAGTTCTTC
>few|TRBJ2-5|16|TRBD1|TRBV7-9
CASSHPRTGGTETQYF
TGTGCCAGCAGCCACCCGCGGACAGGGGGGACAGAGACCCAGTACTTC
>.|TRBJ2-5|14|TRBD2|TRBV28
CASSFAGEGETQYF
TGTGCCAGCAGTTTCGCGGGAGAGGGAGAGACCCAGTACTTC
>many|TRBJ2-3|12|.|TRBV18
CASSLNTDTQYF
TGTGCCAGCTCCCTCAACACAGATACGCAGTATTTT
>.|TRBJ2-1|14|.|TRBV6-5
CASSLDRRGNEQFF
TGTGCCAGCAGTTTAGACAGGCGAGGGAATGAGCAGTTCTTC
>.|TRBJ2-3|16|TRBD2|TRBV7-2
CASSLMPSGTEDTQYF
TGTGCCAGCAGCTTAATGCCTAGCGGGACGGAGGATACGCAGTATTTT
>.|TRBJ2-7|16|.|TRBV4-1
CASSPQPHTVTYEQYF
TGCGCCAGCAGCCCCCAACCCCACACGGTAACCTACGAGCAGTACTTC
>once|TRBJ2-5|16|TRBD1|TRBV27
CASSLWAGGYQETQYF
TGTGCCAGCAGTTTATGGGCAGGGGGCTACCAAGAGACCCAGTACTTC
>many|TRBJ2-3|17|TRBD2|TRBV5-1
CASSLQVAGDSWDTQYF
TGCGCCAGCAGCTTGCAGGTAGCGGGAGATTCGTGGGATACGCAGTATTTT
>few|TRBJ1-3|16|.|TRBV7-2
CASSLVGRGSENTMYF
.
>.|TRBJ1-1|15|TRBD1|TRBV6-2/TRBV6-3
CASRRGQGGGTEAFF
TGTGCCAGCAGGAGGGGACAGGGGGGAGGCACTGAAGCTTTCTTT
>many|TRBJ2-5|10|.|TRBV29-1
CSAVLETQYF
TGCAGCGCCGTCCTGGAGACCCAGTACTTC
>few|TRBJ2-7|14|.|TRBV18
CASSPTGTTGEQYF
TGTGCCAGCTCTCCCACCGGGACCACGGGGGAGCAGTACTTC
>.|TRBJ2-5|17|TRBD2|TRBV9
CASSVGSSGVIQETQYF
TGTGCCAGCAGCGTAGGATCCAGCGGGGTAATTCAAGAGACCCAGTACTTC
>few|TRBJ2-2|18|.|TRBV29-1
CSAGPVWKEQKNTGELFF
TGCAGCGCAGGCCCTGTTTGGAAAGAGCAAAAGAACACCGGGGAGCTGTTTTTT
>.|TRBJ1-5|13|.|TRBV20-1
CSAMEAPNQPQHF
TGCAGTGCCATGGAGGCCCCCAATCAGCCCCAGCATTTT
>.|TRBJ2-1|14|.|TRBV30
CAWVKRGRLNEQFF
TGTGCCTGGGTTAAACGAGGGAGACTCAATGAGCAGTTCTTC
>many|TRBJ2-7|15|.|TRBV6-2/TRBV6-3
CASRTYGPPNNEQYF
TGTGCCAGCAGAACCTACGGACCACCAAACAACGAGCAGTACTTC
>.|TRBJ2-7|12|.|TRBV29-1
CSVGGQYYEQYF
TGCAGCGTTGGAGGCCAGTACTACGAGCAGTACTTC
>many|TRBJ2-7|13|.|TRBV18
CASSPGTNYEQYF
TGTGCCAGCTCACCCGGGACAAATTACGAGCAGTACTTC
>many|TRBJ2-3|17|TRBD1|TRBV7-8
CASSSRLGTGGSDTQYF
TGTGCCAGCAGCTCACGCCTAGGGACAGGGGGCAGCGATACGCAGTATTTT
>.|TRBJ2-1|14|TRBD1|TRBV28
CASGGPGQLNEQFF
TGTGCCAGCGGCGGCCCGGGACAGTTGAATGAGCAGTTCTTC